The clone carrying this T cell receptor (beta chain) came up many times. The antigen remains undetermined. The record originates from a study of CD8 T cells in ankylosing spondylitis. General study findings and limits: Certain motif variants had earlier appeared in reactive arthritis synovial fluid and blood. Matched ankylosing spondylitis synovial fluid reportedly contained a significantly enriched population of disease-linked clones.

The CDR3 has 11 amino acids. The V end lost 2 bases, the J end lost 10 bases, and 3 bases lay between the germline ends. Germline values: CDR1 KGHSH, CDR2 LQKENI. Making use of molecular barcodes, quantitative 5'-RACE generated TCR beta libraries. TCRdb reanalysed the 5' RACE reads using MiXCR and keeps one entry per CDR3 protein. This table holds some 300,000 distinct CDR3 sequences, about 20% found once. This chain connects TRBV18 to TRBJ1-6; D unclear. The receptor was derived from a female donor with ankylosing spondylitis or in good health (not recorded which). Material for sequencing was blood, either unsorted or a sorted T cell fraction (not recorded which). Here the CDR3 DNA reads TGTGCCAGCTCACCAAAGTCACCCCTCCACTTT. Translating it yields CASSPKSPLHF.